Listed below are T cell receptor beta chains from one sample, sequenced in a study of blood T cell repertoires in COVID-19. Only in-frame clones appear in the TCRdb table, and some are missing; sequencing was by immunoSEQ multiplex PCR. The sample includes 230,000 or so clones, roughly four fifths of them seen just once. Sequenced: peripheral blood. These receptor sequences come from a man aged 45-65 years with active or convalescent COVID-19. Each CDR3 is given with its conserved first and last residue. The D gene is left open where the match is weak. Some rows have no size entry. The others give once, few or many, or a class for an expanded clone.

NA,NA,TRBV19,TRBJ1-2,CASSIGDTDNYGYTF,TGTGCCAGTAGTATTGGTGACACGGATAACTATGGCTACACCTTC
TRBD2,once,TRBV4-2,TRBJ2-5,CASSQDGSGGWETQYF,TGTGCCAGCAGCCAAGATGGTAGCGGGGGTTGGGAGACCCAGTACTTC
TRBD1,NA,TRBV18,TRBJ1-2,CASSRDRGSDGYTF,TGTGCCAGCTCACGGGACAGGGGGTCCGATGGCTACACCTTC
NA,NA,TRBV9,TRBJ1-6,CASSGGRGLGDSPLHF,TGTGCCAGCAGCGGAGGGAGGGGTCTGGGGGATTCACCCCTCCACTTT
NA,NA,TRBV19,TRBJ1-1,CASSRGGVTEAFF,TGTGCCAGTAGTCGGGGGGGAGTCACTGAAGCTTTCTTT
TRBD1,NA,TRBV30,TRBJ2-3,CASDRGRRTDTQYF,TGTGCCTCGGACAGGGGGCGGCGCACAGATACGCAGTATTTT
NA,NA,TRBV6-2/TRBV6-3,TRBJ2-5,CASSSRPLQETQYF,TGTGCCAGCAGCTCGAGGCCACTACAAGAGACCCAGTACTTC
TRBD2,NA,TRBV7-9,TRBJ2-7,CASSSPRAGGLSYEQYF,TGTGCCAGCAGCTCCCCCCGGGCGGGGGGGCTCTCCTACGAGCAGTACTTC
NA,NA,TRBV16,TRBJ1-4,CASSPLTGEKLFF,TGTGCCAGCAGCCCTCTCACCGGGGAAAAACTGTTTTTT
TRBD1,NA,TRBV19,TRBJ1-1,CASSTTGVNTEAFF,TGTGCCAGTAGTACAACAGGGGTGAACACTGAAGCTTTCTTT
NA,NA,TRBV28,TRBJ1-4,CASSLRGEKLFF,TGTGCCAGCAGCCTAAGGGGGGAAAAACTGTTTTTT
NA,once,TRBV7-9,TRBJ1-2,CASTLQSAEANYGYTF,TGTGCCAGCACCCTCCAAAGTGCAGAAGCTAACTATGGCTACACCTTC
TRBD1,once,TRBV23-1,TRBJ1-1,CASSHLERGQLTNTEAFF,TGCGCCAGCAGCCACTTAGAAAGGGGACAGTTAACGAACACTGAAGCTTTCTTT
NA,NA,TRBV18,TRBJ1-4,CASSPQQGAAHEKLFF,TGTGCCAGCTCACCGCAACAGGGAGCTGCTCATGAAAAACTGTTTTTT